The clone carrying this T cell receptor (beta chain) was counted a single time. From germline, CDR1 is MNHEY and CDR2 SMNVEV (reference sequence). The CDR3 has 14 amino acids. The V and J ends lost 5 bases and 7 bases, in that order; junction bases with no gene match: 10. Participants came from about 23 US areas, aged roughly 18 to 95 years. Which cohort a participant joined came from the clinical history participants gave. This sample is drawn from a study of blood T cell repertoires in COVID-19. Study-level information: Nucleic acid was either cDNA or gDNA, and it came from T cells, B-cell-depleted T cells, or PBMCs.

Under the authors' procedure: Estimates of nucleated cell counts were drawn from the amplification of reference gene primers. The assay was immunoSEQ multiplex PCR, and TCRdb's table has in-frame clones only and misses some. The V and J calls and clone size come from that table; D and trimming were worked out from the DNA. Of a few hundred thousand clones in the sample, about 91% were seen once. Sequencing was done on a sample of PBMCs or T cells enriched from blood (not recorded which). The TCR sequence derives from a woman aged 40-49 years with acute COVID-19. This chain links TRBV27 with TRBJ1-2; TRBD1 matches at 7 bases. The CDR3 loop reads CASSPEDRTTGYTF. In DNA, the CDR3 is TGTGCCAGCAGTCCCGAGGACAGGACAACTGGCTACACCTTC.